This record concerns one TCR beta chain sequence. TCRdb re-called the 5' RACE reads and shows each CDR3 protein once, DNA omitted. This sample's table reports 200,000 to 300,000 distinct CDR3 sequences. The data are from a study of T cells expressing NK-cell markers. The sequenced sample was blood T cells: a sorted CD56 or NKG2C T cell subset, CD4+ or CD8+ T cells, or bulk PBMC T cells (not recorded which). This clonotype was obtained from a man younger than 35 in good health.

This chain's CDR3 is CASSLVRRRISTDTQYF. The genes are TRBV7-9 and TRBJ2-3. In germline, CDR1 is SEHNR, CDR2 FQNEAQ (reference sequence). This CDR3 contains 17 residues. Using reference TRBV7-9 and TRBJ2-3 for the parts outside the CDR3, the full variable domain is DTGVSQNPRHKITKRGQNVTFRCDPISEHNRLYWYRQTLGQGPEFLTYFQNEAQLEKSRLLSDRFSAERPKGSFSTLEIQRTEQGDSAMYLCASSLVRRRISTDTQYFGPGTRLTVL.